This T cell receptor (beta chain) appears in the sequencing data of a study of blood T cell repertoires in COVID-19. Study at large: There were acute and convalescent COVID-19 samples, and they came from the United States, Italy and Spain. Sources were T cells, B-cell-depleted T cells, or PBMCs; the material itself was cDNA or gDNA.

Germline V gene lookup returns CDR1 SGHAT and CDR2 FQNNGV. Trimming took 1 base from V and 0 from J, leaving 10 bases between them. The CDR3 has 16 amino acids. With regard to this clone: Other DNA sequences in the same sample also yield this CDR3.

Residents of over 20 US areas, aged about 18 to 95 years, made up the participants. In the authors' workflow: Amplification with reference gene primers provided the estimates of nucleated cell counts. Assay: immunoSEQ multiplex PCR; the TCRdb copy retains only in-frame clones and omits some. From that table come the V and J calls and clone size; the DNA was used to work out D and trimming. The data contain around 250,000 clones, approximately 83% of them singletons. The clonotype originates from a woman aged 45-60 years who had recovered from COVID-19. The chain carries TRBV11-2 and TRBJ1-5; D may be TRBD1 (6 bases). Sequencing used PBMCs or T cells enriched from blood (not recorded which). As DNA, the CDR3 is TGTGCCAGCAGCTTAGGAACAGGGAGTAGCAATCAGCCCCAGCATTTT. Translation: CASSLGTGSSNQPQHF.